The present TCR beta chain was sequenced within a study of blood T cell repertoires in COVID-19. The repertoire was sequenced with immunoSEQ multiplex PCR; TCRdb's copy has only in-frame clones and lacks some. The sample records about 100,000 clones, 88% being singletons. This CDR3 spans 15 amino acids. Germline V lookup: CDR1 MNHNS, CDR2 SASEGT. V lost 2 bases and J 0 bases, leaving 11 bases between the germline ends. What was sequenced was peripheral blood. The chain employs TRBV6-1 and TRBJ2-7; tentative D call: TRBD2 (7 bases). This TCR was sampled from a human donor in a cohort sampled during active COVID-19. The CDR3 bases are TGTGCCAGCAGTGAACTAGCGGACAGCTCCTACGAGCAGTACTTC. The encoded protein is CASSELADSSYEQYF.